There are a few counts of the clone carrying this TCR beta chain. The antigen remains unidentified. Quantitative 5'-RACE with molecular barcodes generated TCR beta libraries. TCRdb itself ran the 5' RACE reads through MiXCR, one entry per CDR3 protein. The sample has about 800,000 distinct CDR3 sequences; approximately 12% are singletons. This sample is part of a study of CD8 T cells in ankylosing spondylitis. Germline CDR1 and CDR2: MNHNS and SASEGT. The V end lost 8 bases, the J end lost 2 bases, and 14 bases lay between the germline ends. CDR3 size: 14 residues. Findings and caveats of the study: Blood from ankylosing spondylitis patients appeared to carry a characteristic roughly 8-variant TCR beta motif. Within matched ankylosing spondylitis synovial fluid, disease-linked clones were reportedly significantly enriched. A number of the motif variants had already been described in reactive arthritis synovial fluid and blood.

V usage is TRBV6-1 and J usage is TRBJ2-3, with D perhaps matching TRBD2 (6 bases). Sequenced material: blood, either unsorted or a sorted T cell fraction (not recorded which). This clonotype was sampled from a male donor with ankylosing spondylitis. In DNA, the CDR3 is TGTGCCAGCCTCCCCGGGGGATCCACAGATACGCAGTATTTT. Residues: CASLPGGSTDTQYF.